This TCR beta chain was retrieved from a study of cytomegalovirus exposure and HLA in healthy donors. PCR was performed using 60 Vbeta and 13 Jbeta primers. Assay used: immunoSEQ multiplex PCR; TCRdb lists only in-frame clones, some missing. The sample table sets out roughly 120,000 clones. About this clone itself: Its antigen is unknown.

CDR3 length: 14 residues. Germline V gene sequence: CDR1 SGHNT, CDR2 YENEEA. V lost 5 bases to trimming and J lost 5 bases; unmatched junction nucleotides: 7. Notes on the study in general: Presence/absence analyses rested on an assumption that sequencing depth was roughly uniform across donors.

This rearrangement joins TRBV11-3 to TRBJ2-7, with 9 bases that match TRBD1. Sequences were obtained from PBMCs. The sequence was collected from a man aged 40-50 years in good health and CMV-seronegative. The CDR3 here is CASSAGTGSNEQYF. The CDR3 DNA reads as TGTGCCAGCAGCGCCGGGACAGGGTCCAACGAGCAGTACTTC. Full variable domain (remainder filled in from reference TRBV11-3 and TRBJ2-7): EAGVVQSPRYKIIEKKQPVAFWCNPISGHNTLYWYLQNLGQGPELLIRYENEEAVDDSQLPKDRFSAERLKGVDSTLKIQPAELGDSAVYLCASSAGTGSNEQYFGPGTRLTVT.